One and the same sample provided the 11 T cell receptor beta chains below, sequenced in a study of Ad26.COV2.S vaccination and SARS-CoV-2 variants (dated by TCRdb to the early 2020s). This sample's treatment or condition label indicates: 15 to 20 received Ad26.COV2.S at low or high dose, single or two shots; a few received placebo; per-sample allocation not given. Repertoires of vaccine and placebo recipients were sequenced from samples collected on day 63 after the first injection. Libraries were prepared through the immunoSEQ multiplex PCR assay. The clones in this table, taken by TCRdb from immuneACCESS, are in-frame only. Not every clone is retained; where verified, under half of the shortfall comes from an unresolved V gene, and the cause of the rest is unknown. This sample holds some 240,000 clones; roughly 85% were observed only once. The ten largest clones add up to under 3% of the sample.

Sample: peripheral blood, taken in a trial of Ad26.COV2.S vaccine versus placebo. The receptors derive from a person between 18 and 65 years old who received the Ad26.COV2.S COVID-19 vaccine or a placebo.

The table lists this clone with a count of one. This chain connects TRBV9 to TRBJ2-7, with unresolved D. This CDR3 is 11 amino acids long. Trimming pared 0 bases from V and 6 bases from J, leaving 4 bases between. Looked up from germline, CDR1 is SGDLS and CDR2 is YYNGEE. Written as DNA, the CDR3 is TGTGCCAGCAGCGTAGGAGGCGAGCAGTACGTC. Translating gives CASSVGGEQYV.

The rearrangement links TRBV9 to TRBJ2-7; D may be TRBD1 or TRBD2 (6 bases each). The length of the CDR3 is 15 residues. With 4 bases removed from V and 2 bases from J, the gap between germline ends came to 16 bases. Germline CDR1 reads SGDLS; CDR2 reads YYNGEE. The CDR3 here is CASSFGGLGPYEQYF. CDR3 bases: TGTGCCAGCAGCTTTGGGGGGCTTGGCCCCTACGAGCAGTACTTC.

The genes are TRBV2 and TRBJ1-4, with 8 bases matching TRBD1. This CDR3 is built from 16 residues. With 3 bases clipped from V and 8 bases from J, the junction kept 11 bases outside the gene matches. Germline V lookup: CDR1 SNHLY, CDR2 FYNNEI. CDR3 nucleotide sequence: TGTGCCAGCAGTGAGACGCAGGGGGCAGGTCGAGAAAAACTGTTTTTT. The encoded protein is CASSETQGAGREKLFF.

The chain combines TRBV30 with TRBJ2-4; 8 positions agree with TRBD1. J was trimmed by 3 bases and V by 3 bases; bases with no gene match: 4. The CDR3 spans 14 residues. Germline CDR1 is GTSNPN and CDR2 is SVGIG (reference sequence). The DNA of the CDR3 is TGTGCCTGGAGCCAACAGGGGGGCAAAAACATTCAGTACTTC. Its protein is CAWSQQGGKNIQYF.

This clone was seen only a few times. This sequence joins TRBV21-1 and TRBJ1-1; the D segment call TRBD1 is taken from the table without a DNA check. TRBV21-1 is recorded as a pseudogene. This CDR3 comprises 14 residues. CDR3 sequence: CASSKVAGDTEAFF. CDR3 DNA: TGTGCTAGCAGCAAAGTGGCAGGGGACACTGAAGCTTTCTTT.

The chain couples TRBV7-9 to TRBJ2-7; TRBD1 aligns across 7 bases. CDR1 is SEHNR, CDR2 FQNEAQ, per germline (reference sequence). V shed 5 bases, J shed 2 bases, and the junction held 9 bases outside the gene matches. There are 15 residues in the CDR3. CDR3 DNA: TGTGCCAGCAGCCCATCGGGACAGATTCCCTACGAGCAGTACTTC. Amino acid sequence: CASSPSGQIPYEQYF.

The chain combines TRBV5-8 with TRBJ2-2; D is undetermined. Trimming took off 0 bases at V and 1 base at J, with 4 bases between the two ends. CDR1 is SGHTS, CDR2 YDEGEE, per germline. This CDR3 comprises 14 residues. CDR3: CASSLVRNTGELFF. The CDR3, as DNA: TGTGCCAGCAGCTTGGTACGGAACACCGGGGAGCTGTTTTTT.

The V and J genes are TRBV6-1 and TRBJ2-1; TRBD1 agrees at 10 bases. The V segment lost 3 bases and the J segment 0 bases; nucleotides outside the gene matches: 14. Germline CDR1 MNHNS, CDR2 SASEGT. CDR3 length equals 20 residues. Here the CDR3 DNA reads TGTGCCAGCAGTGAGAAGACAGGGGGCTCTTCATTCCCCTCCTACAATGAGCAGTTCTTC. It encodes CASSEKTGGSSFPSYNEQFF.

This chain connects TRBV10-1 to TRBJ2-3, with D perhaps matching TRBD2 (6 bases). The CDR3 covers 15 residues. Germline CDR1 reads WNHNN; CDR2 reads SYGVQD (reference sequence). Trimming cost V 3 bases and J 6 bases, with 16 bases left between them. CDR3 protein: CASSDLRGPQDTQYF. The CDR3 DNA sequence: TGCGCCAGCAGTGATTTGCGGGGCCCCCAGGATACGCAGTATTTT.

This clone was seen only once. The genes are TRBV6-2 or TRBV6-3 and TRBJ2-7, with a possible D match to TRBD1 (5 bases). The CDR3 extends over 15 amino acids. The germline V and J ends were trimmed by 2 bases and 1 base, with 12 bases remaining between them. Germline-derived CDR1 and CDR2 are MNHEY and SVGEGT. CDR3 in amino acids: CASSYGATLSYEQYV. As DNA, the CDR3 is TGTGCCAGCAGTTACGGGGCCACCTTATCCTACGAGCAGTACGTC.

The V and J genes are TRBV3-1 (or the pseudogene TRBV3-2) and TRBJ2-3; D gene unclear. From germline, CDR1 is LGHDT and CDR2 YNNKEL (reference sequence). V was clipped by 0 bases and J by 2 bases, with 12 bases between them. The CDR3 length is 16 residues. The DNA of the CDR3 is TGTGCCAGCAGCCAAGATCCACAGAGTCTCACAGATACGCAGTATTTT. It translates to CASSQDPQSLTDTQYF.